This T cell receptor beta chain appears in the sequencing data of a study of STAT3 mutations in large granular lymphocyte leukemia. In the study overall: Among longitudinally sequenced T-LGLL patients, roughly half had canonical activating STAT3 mutations detected.

Notes on the study in general: Every T-cell large granular lymphocyte leukemia patient had at least one immunodominant TCR beta clonotype. A small but highly pathogenic clone may have been missed. Treatment regimens differed across patients between samplings.

Each sample's TCRbeta library yielded on average approximately 41,000 productive templates. TCRdb's copy holds only in-frame clones and misses some; the assay was immunoSEQ multiplex PCR. The sample has some 37,000 clones; approximately 90% are singletons. Concerning this clone: Its antigen is unknown.

V was cut by 4 bases and J by 7 bases, with 20 bases left in between. The CDR3 runs 16 residues. CDR1 SGHRS and CDR2 YFSETQ come from the germline V gene. This sequence originates from a human donor with T large granular lymphocyte leukemia. Some clones in this sample may be carry-over from other donors' samples. This chain joins TRBV5-1 and TRBJ1-4; D is ambiguous. What was sequenced was PBMCs. The CDR3 here is CASSPPLGQRGEKLFF. CDR3 nucleotide sequence: TGCGCCAGCAGCCCACCTCTCGGGCAAAGAGGTGAAAAACTGTTTTTT.